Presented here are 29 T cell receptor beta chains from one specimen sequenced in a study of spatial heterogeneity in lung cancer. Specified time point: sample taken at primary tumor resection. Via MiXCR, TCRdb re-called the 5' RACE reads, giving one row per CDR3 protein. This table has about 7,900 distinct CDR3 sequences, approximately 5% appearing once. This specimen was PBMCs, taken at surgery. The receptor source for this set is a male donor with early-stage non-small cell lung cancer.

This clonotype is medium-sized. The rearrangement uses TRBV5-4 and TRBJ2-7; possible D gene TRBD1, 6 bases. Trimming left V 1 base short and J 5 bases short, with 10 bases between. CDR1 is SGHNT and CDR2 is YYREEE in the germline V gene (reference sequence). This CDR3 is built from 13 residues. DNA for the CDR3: TGTGCCAGCAGCTTGAACAGGGACCACGAGCAGTACTTC. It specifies CASSLNRDHEQYF.

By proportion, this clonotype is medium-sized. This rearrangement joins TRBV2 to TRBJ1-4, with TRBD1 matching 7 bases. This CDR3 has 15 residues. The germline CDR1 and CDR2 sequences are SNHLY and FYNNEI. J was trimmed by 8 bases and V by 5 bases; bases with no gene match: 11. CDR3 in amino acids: CASSTPGQLGEKLFF. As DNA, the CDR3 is TGTGCCAGCAGTACCCCGGGACAGCTAGGCGAAAAACTGTTTTTT. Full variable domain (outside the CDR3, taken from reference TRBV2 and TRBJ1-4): EPEVTQTPSHQVTQMGQEVILRCVPISNHLYFYWYRQILGQKVEFLVSFYNNEISEKSEIFDDQFSVERPDGSNFTLKIRSTKLEDSAMYFCASSTPGQLGEKLFFGSGTQLSVL.

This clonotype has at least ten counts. The CDR3 bases are TGTGCCAGCAGCCACCAGGGTGATGGGGACAATCAGCCCCAGCATTTT. Encoded protein: CASSHQGDGDNQPQHF. The rearrangement uses TRBV4-2 and TRBJ1-5; a possible D gene is TRBD1 (5 bases). V lost 3 bases and J 3 bases, leaving 15 bases between the germline ends. The length of the CDR3 is 16 residues. Germline V gene data show CDR1 as LGHNA and CDR2 as YNFKEQ.

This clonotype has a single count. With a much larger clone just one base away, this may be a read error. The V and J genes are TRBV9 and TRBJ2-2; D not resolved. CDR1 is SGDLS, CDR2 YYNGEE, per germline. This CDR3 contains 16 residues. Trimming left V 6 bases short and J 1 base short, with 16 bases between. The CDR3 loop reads CASNVSIGQNTGELFF. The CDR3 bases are TGTGCCAGCAACGTTTCGATCGGGCAGAACACCGGGGAGCTGTTTTTT.

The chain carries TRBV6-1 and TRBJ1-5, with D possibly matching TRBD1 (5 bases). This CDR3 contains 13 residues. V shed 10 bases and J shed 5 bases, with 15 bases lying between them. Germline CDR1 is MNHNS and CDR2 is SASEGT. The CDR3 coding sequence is TGTGCCACGGGGGACCTAAGGGATCAGCCCCAGCATTTT. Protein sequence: CATGDLRDQPQHF.

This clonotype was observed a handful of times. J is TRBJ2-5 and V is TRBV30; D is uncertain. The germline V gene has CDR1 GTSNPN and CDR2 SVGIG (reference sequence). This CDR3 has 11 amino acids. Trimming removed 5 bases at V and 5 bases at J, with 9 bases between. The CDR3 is CAWGSHETQYF. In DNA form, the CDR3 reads TGTGCCTGGGGATCCCACGAGACCCAGTACTTC.

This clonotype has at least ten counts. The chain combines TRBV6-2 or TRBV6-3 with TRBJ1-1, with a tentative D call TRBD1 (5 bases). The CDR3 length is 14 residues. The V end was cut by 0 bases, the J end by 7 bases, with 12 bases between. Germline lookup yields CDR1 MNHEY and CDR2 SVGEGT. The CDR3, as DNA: TGTGCCAGCAGTTACTCCGGGACCGAGCATGAAGCTTTCTTT. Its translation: CASSYSGTEHEAFF.

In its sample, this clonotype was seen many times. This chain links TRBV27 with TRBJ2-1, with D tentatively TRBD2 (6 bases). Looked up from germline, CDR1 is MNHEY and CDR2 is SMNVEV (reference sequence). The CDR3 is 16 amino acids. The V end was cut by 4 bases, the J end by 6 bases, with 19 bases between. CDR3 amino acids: CASSSPRDSQGNEQFF. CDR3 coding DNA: TGTGCCAGCAGTTCGCCCCGGGACTCGCAGGGCAATGAGCAGTTCTTC.

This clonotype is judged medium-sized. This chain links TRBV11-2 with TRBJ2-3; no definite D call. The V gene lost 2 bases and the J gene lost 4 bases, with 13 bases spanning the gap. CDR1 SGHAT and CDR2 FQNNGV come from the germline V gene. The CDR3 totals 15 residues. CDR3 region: CASSLNPQAADTQYF. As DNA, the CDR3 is TGTGCCAGCAGCTTAAATCCGCAGGCAGCAGATACGCAGTATTTT. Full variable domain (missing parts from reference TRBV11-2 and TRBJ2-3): EAGVAQSPRYKIIEKRQSVAFWCNPISGHATLYWYQQILGQGPKLLIQFQNNGVVDDSQLPKDRFSAERLKGVDSTLKIQPAKLEDSAVYLCASSLNPQAADTQYFGPGTRLTVL.

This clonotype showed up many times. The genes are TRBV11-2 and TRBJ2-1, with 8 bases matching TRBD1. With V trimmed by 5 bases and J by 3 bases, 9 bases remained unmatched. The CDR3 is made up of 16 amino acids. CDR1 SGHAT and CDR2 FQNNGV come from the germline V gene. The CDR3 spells CASSISTGGFYNEQFF. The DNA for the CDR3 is TGTGCCAGCAGCATATCTACAGGGGGATTCTACAATGAGCAGTTCTTC.

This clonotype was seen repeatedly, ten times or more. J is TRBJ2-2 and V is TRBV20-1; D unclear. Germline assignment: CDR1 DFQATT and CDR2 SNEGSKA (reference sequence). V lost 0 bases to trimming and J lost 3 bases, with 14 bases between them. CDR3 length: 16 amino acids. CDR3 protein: CSARDLRRRDTGELFF. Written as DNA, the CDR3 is TGCAGTGCTAGAGATTTAAGGCGAAGAGACACCGGGGAGCTGTTTTTT.

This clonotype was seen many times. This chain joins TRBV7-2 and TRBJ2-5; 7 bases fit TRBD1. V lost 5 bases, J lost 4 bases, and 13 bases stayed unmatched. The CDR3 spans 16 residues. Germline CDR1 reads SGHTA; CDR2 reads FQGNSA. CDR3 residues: CASSIPGTVRGETQYF. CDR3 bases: TGTGCCAGCAGCATACCCGGGACAGTGAGGGGAGAGACCCAGTACTTC.

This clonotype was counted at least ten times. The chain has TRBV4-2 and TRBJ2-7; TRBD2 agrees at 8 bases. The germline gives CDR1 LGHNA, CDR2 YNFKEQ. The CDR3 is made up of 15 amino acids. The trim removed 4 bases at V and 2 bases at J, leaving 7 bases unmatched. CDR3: CASSPLGGGTYEQYF. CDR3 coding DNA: TGTGCCAGCAGCCCCCTCGGCGGGGGGACCTACGAGCAGTACTTC.

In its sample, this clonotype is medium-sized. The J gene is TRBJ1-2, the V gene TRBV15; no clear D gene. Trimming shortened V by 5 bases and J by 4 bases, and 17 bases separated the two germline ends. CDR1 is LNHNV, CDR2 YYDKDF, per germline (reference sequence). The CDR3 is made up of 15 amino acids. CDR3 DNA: TGTGCCACCAGCCTTAAAAGGACGGCTCTCTATGGCTACACCTTC. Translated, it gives CATSLKRTALYGYTF.

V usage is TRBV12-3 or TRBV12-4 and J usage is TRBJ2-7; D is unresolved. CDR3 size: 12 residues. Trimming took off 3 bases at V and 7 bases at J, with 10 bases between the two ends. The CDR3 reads CASSFGGVEQYF. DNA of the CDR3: TGTGCCAGCAGTTTTGGTGGGGTAGAGCAGTACTTC.

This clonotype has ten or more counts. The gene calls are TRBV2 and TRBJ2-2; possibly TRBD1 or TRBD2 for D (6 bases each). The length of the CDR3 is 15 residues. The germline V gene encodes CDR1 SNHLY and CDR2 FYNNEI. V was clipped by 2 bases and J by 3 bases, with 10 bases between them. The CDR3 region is CASSERGLDTGELFF. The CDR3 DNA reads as TGTGCCAGCAGTGAACGGGGGCTGGACACCGGGGAGCTGTTTTTT. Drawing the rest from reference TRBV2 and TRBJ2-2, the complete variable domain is EPEVTQTPSHQVTQMGQEVILRCVPISNHLYFYWYRQILGQKVEFLVSFYNNEISEKSEIFDDQFSVERPDGSNFTLKIRSTKLEDSAMYFCASSERGLDTGELFFGEGSRLTVL.

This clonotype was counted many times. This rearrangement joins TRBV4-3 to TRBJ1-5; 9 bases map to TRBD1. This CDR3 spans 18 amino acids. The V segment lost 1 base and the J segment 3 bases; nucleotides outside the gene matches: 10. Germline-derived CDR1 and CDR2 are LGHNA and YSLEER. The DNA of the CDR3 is TGCGCCAGCAGCCAAGGCCCGATTGGGACAGGGAACAATCAGCCCCAGCATTTT. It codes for CASSQGPIGTGNNQPQHF.

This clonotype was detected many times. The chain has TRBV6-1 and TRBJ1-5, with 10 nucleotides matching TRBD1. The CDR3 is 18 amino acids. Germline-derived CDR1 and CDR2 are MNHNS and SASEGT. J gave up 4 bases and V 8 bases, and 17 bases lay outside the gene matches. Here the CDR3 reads CASSKGSGTGVGNQPQHF. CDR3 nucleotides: TGTGCCAGCTCTAAAGGGTCCGGGACAGGGGTTGGGAATCAGCCCCAGCATTTT.

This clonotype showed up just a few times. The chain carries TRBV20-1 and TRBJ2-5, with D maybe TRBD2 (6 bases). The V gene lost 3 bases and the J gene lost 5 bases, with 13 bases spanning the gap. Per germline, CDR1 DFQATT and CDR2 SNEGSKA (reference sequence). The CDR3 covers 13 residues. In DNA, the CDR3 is TGCAGTGCTAGCAGGGAGGTGTGGGAGACCCAGTACTTC. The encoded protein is CSASREVWETQYF.

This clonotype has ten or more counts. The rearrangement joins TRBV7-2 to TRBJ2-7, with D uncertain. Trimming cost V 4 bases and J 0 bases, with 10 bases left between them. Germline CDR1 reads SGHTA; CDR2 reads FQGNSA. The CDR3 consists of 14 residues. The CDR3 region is CASSSQPSSYEQYF. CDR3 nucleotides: TGTGCCAGCAGCTCACAGCCAAGCTCCTACGAGCAGTACTTC.

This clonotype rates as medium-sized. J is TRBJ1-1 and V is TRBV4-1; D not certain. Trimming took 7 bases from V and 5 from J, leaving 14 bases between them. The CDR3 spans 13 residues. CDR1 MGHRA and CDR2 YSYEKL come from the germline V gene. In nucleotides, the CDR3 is TGCGCCAGCAACCGAGGAGGGATTACTGAAGCTTTCTTT. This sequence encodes CASNRGGITEAFF.

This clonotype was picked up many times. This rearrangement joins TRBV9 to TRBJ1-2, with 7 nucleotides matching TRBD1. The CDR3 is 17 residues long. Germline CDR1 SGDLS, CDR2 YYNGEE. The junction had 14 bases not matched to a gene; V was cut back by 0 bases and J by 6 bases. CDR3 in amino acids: CASSVGTGVLGMDGYTF. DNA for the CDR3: TGTGCCAGCAGCGTAGGTACAGGGGTTCTTGGAATGGATGGCTACACCTTC.

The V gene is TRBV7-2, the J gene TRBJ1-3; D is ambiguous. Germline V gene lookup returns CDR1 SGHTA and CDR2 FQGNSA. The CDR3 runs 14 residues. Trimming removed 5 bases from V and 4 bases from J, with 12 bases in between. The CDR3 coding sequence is TGTGCCAGCAGCACCGGTACAGACGGAAACACCATATATTTT. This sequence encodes CASSTGTDGNTIYF.

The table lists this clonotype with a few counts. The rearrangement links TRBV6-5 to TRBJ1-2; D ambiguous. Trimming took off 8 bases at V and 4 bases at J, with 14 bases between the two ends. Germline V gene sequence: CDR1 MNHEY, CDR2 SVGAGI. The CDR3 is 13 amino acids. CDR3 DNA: TGTGCCAGCCGAAGGGCAGGCCGCTATGGCTACACCTTC. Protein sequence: CASRRAGRYGYTF.

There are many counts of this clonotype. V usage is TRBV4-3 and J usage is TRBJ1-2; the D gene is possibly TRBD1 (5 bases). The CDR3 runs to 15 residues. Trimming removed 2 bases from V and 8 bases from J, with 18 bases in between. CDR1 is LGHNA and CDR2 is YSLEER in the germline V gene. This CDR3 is CASSQNPGQGGGYTF. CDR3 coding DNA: TGCGCCAGCAGCCAAAACCCTGGGCAGGGCGGCGGCTACACCTTC.

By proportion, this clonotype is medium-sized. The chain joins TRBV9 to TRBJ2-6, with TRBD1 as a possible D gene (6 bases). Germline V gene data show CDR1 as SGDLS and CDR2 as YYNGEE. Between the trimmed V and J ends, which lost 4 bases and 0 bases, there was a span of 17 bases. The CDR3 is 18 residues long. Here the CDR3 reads CASSFPTGILSGANVLTF. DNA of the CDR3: TGTGCCAGCAGCTTCCCGACAGGTATTCTCTCTGGGGCCAACGTCCTGACTTTC.

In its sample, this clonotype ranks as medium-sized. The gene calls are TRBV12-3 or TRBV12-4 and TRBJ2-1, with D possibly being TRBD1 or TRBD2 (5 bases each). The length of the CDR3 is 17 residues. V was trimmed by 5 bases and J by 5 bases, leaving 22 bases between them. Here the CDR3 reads CASSPDFTEGPNNEQFF. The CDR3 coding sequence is TGTGCCAGCAGTCCCGATTTCACCGAGGGACCCAACAATGAGCAGTTCTTC.

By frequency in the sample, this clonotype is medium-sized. The CDR3 loop is CASSLEGKETQYF. The CDR3 nucleotides read TGTGCCAGCAGCTTAGAAGGAAAAGAGACCCAGTACTTC. The rearrangement links TRBV5-5 to TRBJ2-5; D gene unclear. CDR1 and CDR2 (germline): SGHKS, YYEKEE (reference sequence). This CDR3 is 13 amino acids long. V was pared by 2 bases and J by 3 bases, with 8 bases between.

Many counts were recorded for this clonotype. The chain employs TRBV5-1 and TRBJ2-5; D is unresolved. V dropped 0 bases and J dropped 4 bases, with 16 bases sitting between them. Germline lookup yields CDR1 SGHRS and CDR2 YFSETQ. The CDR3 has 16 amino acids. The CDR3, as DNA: TGCGCCAGCAGCTTGGGGGGAACCAGTCTGGGAGAGACCCAGTACTTC. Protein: CASSLGGTSLGETQYF.